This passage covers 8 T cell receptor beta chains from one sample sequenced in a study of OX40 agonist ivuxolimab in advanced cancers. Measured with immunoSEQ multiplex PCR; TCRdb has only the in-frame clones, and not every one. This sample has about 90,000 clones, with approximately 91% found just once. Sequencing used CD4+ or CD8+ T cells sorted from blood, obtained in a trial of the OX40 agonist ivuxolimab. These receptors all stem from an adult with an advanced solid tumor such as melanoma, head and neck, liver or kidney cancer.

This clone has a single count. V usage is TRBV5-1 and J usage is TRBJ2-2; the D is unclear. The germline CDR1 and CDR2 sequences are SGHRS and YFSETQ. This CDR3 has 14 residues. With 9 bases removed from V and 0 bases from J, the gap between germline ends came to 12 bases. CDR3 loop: CATYSEPNTGELFF. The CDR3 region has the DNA TGCGCCACCTACTCCGAACCGAACACCGGGGAGCTGTTTTTT.

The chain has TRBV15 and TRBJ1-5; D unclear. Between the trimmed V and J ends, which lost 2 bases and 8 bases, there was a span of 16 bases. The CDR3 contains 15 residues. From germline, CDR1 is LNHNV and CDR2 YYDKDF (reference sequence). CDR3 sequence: CATSRQRRDAEPQHF. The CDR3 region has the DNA TGTGCCACCAGCAGACAAAGGAGGGATGCGGAGCCCCAGCATTTT.

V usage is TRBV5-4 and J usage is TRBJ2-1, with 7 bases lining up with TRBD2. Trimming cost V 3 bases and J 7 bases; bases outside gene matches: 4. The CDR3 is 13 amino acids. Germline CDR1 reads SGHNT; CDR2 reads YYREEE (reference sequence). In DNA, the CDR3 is TGTGCCAGCAGCTCGACTAGCAGGAATGAGCAGTTCTTC. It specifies CASSSTSRNEQFF.

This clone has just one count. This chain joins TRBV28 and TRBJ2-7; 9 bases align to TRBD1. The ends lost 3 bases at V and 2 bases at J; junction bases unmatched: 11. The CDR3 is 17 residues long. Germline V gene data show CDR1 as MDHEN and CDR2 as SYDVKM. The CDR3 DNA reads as TGTGCCAGCAGTTTCGGACAGGGGACGTCTTTAACCTACGAGCAGTACTTC. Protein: CASSFGQGTSLTYEQYF. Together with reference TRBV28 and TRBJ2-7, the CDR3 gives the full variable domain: DVKVTQSSRYLVKRTGEKVFLECVQDMDHENMFWYRQDPGLGLRLIYFSYDVKMKEKGDIPEGYSVSREKKERFSLILESASTNQTSMYLCASSFGQGTSLTYEQYFGPGTRLTVT.

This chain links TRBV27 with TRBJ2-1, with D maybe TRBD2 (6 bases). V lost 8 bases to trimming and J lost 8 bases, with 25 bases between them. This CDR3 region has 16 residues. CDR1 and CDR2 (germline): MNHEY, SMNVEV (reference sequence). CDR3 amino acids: CASQLWGRPSIYEQFF. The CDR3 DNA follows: TGTGCCAGCCAACTGTGGGGGAGGCCCAGTATCTATGAGCAGTTCTTC.

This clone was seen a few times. The CDR3 region is CAIARSTFNTEAFF. Written as DNA, the CDR3 is TGTGCCATCGCAAGATCAACGTTCAACACTGAAGCTTTCTTT. The chain links TRBV28 to TRBJ1-1; D is unclear. The CDR3 is 14 residues long. Germline V CDR1 and CDR2: MDHEN, SYDVKM. The V gene lost 10 bases and the J gene lost 2 bases, with 17 bases spanning the gap.

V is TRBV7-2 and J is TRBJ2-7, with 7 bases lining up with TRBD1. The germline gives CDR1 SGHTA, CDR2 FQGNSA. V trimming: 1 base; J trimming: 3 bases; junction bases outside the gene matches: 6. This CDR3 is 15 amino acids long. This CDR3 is CASSLGGGLFYEQYF. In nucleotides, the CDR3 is TGTGCCAGCAGCTTAGGAGGGGGCCTTTTCTACGAGCAGTACTTC.

CDR3 nucleotide sequence: TGTGCCAGCAGCGCGACAGGAAAAGAGACCCAGTACTTC. As protein: CASSATGKETQYF. The chain combines TRBV9 with TRBJ2-5; a weak D match, TRBD1 (6 bases). The CDR3 extends over 13 amino acids. Germline loops: CDR1 SGDLS, CDR2 YYNGEE. The germline V and J ends were trimmed by 3 bases and 3 bases, with 9 bases remaining between them.